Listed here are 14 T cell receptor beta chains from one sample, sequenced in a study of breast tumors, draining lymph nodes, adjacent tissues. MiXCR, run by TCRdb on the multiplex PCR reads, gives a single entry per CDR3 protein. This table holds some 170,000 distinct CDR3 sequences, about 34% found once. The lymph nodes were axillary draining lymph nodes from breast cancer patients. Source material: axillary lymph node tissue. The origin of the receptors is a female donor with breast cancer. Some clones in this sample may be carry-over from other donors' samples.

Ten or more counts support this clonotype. The CDR3 sequence is CSASLEGLEKLFF. DNA of the CDR3: TGCAGTGCTAGTTTGGAGGGGTTGGAAAAACTGTTTTTT. The chain uses TRBV20-1 and TRBJ1-4; TRBD1 is a possible D gene (5 bases). Germline V gene sequence: CDR1 DFQATT, CDR2 SNEGSKA (reference sequence). The V end was cut by 3 bases, the J end by 8 bases, with 13 bases between. CDR3 length: 13 residues.

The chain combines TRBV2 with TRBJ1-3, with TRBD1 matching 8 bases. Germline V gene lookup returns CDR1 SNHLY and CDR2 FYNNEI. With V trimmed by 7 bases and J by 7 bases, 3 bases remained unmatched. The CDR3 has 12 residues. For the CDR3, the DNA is TGTGCCAGCATCGACAGGGGTAACACCATATATTTT. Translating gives CASIDRGNTIYF.

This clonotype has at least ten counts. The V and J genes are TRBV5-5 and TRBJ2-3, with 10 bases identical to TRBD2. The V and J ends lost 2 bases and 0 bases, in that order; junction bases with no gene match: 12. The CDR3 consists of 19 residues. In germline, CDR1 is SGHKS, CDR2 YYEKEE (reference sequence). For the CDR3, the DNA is TGTGCCAGCAGCTTAGAGGGTGGAACTAGCGGGGCTAGCACAGATACGCAGTATTTT. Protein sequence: CASSLEGGTSGASTDTQYF. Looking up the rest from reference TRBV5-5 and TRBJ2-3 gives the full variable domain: DAGVTQSPTHLIKTRGQQVTLRCSPISGHKSVSWYQQVLGQGPQFIFQYYEKEERGRGNFPDRFSARQFPNYSSELNVNALLLGDSALYLCASSLEGGTSGASTDTQYFGPGTRLTVL.

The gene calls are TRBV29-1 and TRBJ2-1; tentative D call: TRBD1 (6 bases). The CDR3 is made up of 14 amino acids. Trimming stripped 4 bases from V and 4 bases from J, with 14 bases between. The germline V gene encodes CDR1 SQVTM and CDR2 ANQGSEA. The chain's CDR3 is CSVAPGAEYNEQFF. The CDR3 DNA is TGCAGCGTTGCGCCAGGGGCTGAATACAATGAGCAGTTCTTC.

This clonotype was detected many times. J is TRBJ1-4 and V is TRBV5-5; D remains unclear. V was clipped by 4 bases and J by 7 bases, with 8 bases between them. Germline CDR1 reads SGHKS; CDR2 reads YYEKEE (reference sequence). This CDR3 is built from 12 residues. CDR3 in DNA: TGTGCCAGCAGCAAGATGGTTGAAAAACTGTTTTTT. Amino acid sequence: CASSKMVEKLFF.

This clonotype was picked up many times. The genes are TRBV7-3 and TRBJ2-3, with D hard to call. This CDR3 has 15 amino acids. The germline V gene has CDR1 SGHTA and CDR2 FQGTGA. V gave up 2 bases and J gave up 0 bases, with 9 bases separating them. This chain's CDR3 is CASSLVGPSTDTQYF. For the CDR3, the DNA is TGTGCCAGCAGCTTAGTCGGTCCAAGCACAGATACGCAGTATTTT.

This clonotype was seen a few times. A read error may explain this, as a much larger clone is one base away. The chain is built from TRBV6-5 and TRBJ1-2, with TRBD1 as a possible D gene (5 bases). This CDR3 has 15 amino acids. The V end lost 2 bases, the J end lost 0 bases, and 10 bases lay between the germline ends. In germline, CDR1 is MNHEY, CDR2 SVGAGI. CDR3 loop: CASSYPNRPNYGYTF. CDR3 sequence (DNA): TGTGCCAGCAGTTACCCGAACAGGCCTAACTATGGCTACACCTTC.

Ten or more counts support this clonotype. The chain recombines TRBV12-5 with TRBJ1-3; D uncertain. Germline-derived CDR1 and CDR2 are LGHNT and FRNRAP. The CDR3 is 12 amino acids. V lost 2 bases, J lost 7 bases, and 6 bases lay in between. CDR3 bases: TGTGCTAGTGGTTTGTCCCGGAACACCATATATTTT. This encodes CASGLSRNTIYF.

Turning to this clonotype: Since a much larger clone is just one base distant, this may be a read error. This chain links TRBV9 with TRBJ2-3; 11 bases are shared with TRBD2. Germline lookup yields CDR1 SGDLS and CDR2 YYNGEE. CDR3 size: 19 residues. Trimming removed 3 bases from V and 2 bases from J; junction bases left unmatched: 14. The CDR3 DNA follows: TGTGCCAGCAGCGCCCAACCGAGTGGGACTAGCGGAACCACAGATACGCAGTATTTT. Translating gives CASSAQPSGTSGTTDTQYF.

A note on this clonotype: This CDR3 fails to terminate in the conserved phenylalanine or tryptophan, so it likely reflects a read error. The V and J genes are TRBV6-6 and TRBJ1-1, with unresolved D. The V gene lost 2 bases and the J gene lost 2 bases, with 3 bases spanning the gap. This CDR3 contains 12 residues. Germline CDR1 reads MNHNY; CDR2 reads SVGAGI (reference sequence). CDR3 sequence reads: CASSYPNTEAFS. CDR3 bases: TGTGCCAGCAGTTACCCCAACACTGAAGCTTTCTCT.

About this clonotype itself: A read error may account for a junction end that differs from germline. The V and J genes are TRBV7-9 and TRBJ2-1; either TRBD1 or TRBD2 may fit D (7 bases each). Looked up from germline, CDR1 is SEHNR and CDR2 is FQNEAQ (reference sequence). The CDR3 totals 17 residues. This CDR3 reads CASSLFQRDSSYNEQFF. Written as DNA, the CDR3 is TGCGCCAGCAGCTTATTCCAGCGGGACAGCTCCTACAATGAGCAGTTCTTC.

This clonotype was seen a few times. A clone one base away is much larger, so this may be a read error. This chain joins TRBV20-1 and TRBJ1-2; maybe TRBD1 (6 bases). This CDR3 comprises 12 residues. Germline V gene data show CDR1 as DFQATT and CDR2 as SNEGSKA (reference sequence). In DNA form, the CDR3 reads TGCAGTCCCACGGGGGGCGGTTATGGCTCCACCTTC. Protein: CSPTGGGYGSTF.

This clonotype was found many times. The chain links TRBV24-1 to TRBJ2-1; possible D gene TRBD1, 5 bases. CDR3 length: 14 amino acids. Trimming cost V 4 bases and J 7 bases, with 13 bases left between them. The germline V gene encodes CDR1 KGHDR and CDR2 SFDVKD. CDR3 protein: CATSDFIRVNEQFF. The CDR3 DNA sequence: TGTGCCACCAGTGACTTCATCAGGGTTAATGAGCAGTTCTTC.

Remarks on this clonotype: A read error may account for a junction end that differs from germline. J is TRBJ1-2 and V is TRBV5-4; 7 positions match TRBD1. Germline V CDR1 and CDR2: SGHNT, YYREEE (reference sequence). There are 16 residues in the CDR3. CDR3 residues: CASSPLRHPGGYGYTF. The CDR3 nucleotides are TGCGCCAGCAGCCCCTTGAGGCACCCAGGGGGCTATGGCTACACCTTC.